What follows is one T cell receptor beta chain and its context. Its antigen has not been determined. No base quality information exists; no much larger clone differs at one position. This record belongs to a study of CD8+ T cells in alopecia areata (dated by TCRdb to 2017 to 2018). Broadly, across the study: The study used high-throughput TCRbeta sequencing to examine T cell clonal expansion in alopecia areata, in both the C3H/HeJ mouse model and human patients. Amplification of TCRbeta CDR3 regions was done by immunoSEQ multiplex PCR using 35 Vbeta forward primers and 13 Jbeta reverse primers. Clonality in the scalp was compared among normal scalp (n=4), patchy alopecia areata scalp (n=8), and alopecia totalis/universalis scalp (n=8). Human TCRbeta sequencing covered scalp tissue and sorted CD4+ and CD8+ peripheral blood T cells from patchy and totalis/universalis alopecia areata patients and healthy controls. RNA was obtained with the PAXgene miRNA kit for fixed scalp, the miRNeasy kit for PBMCs, and the RNeasy kit for mouse skin.

PBMCs were isolated by density centrifugation and stained for CD3, CD4 and CD8, and CD4+ and CD8+ T cells were sorted on a FACSAria. Scalp biopsies and blood samples were provided by unaffected controls. The method behind the library was the immunoSEQ multiplex PCR assay. To provide template for TCR sequencing, every sample had RNA extracted and reverse transcribed into cDNA. First-strand cDNA was synthesized with SuperScript III using a 2:1 mix of oligo-dT and random hexamers. A synthetic immune receptor repertoire was used to gauge amplification bias, and whatever bias remained was removed computationally. On the study's bioinformatics: Raw reads were preprocessed to remove errors, and CDR3 was defined according to IMGT conventions as the region from the conserved cysteine to phenylalanine. Clonality was computed by normalizing Shannon entropy by log2 of the number of productive unique TCRs and subtracting the result from 1. Whether each scalp clone was CD4 or CD8 was inferred by checking scalp TCRbeta sequences against the CD4 and CD8 repertoires from sorted blood. Not all clones reach the TCRdb copy of this immuneACCESS table, which keeps in-frame sequences only. Checked studies attribute under half of the gap to unresolved V genes and leave the rest unexplained. That table furnishes V, J and clone size, whereas the DNA furnished D and trimming. The sample table holds about 110,000 clones, of which approximately 59% were seen once. The ten most abundant clones make up 20% to 25% of the sample.

Points the paper makes about the study in general: Unlike mouse skin, which is dominated by gammadelta T cells, normal human skin has resident alphabeta T cells that are also sequenced, and this complicates analysis of the scalp TCR repertoire. Higher clonality and more expanded CD8+ clones were observed in lesional scalp than in normal scalp, particularly in alopecia totalis/universalis, a finding suggestive of antigenic drive. Shared TCR sequences between patients were less evident than in mice, which may be partly attributable to HLA diversity in the patient population.

The sequence came from a human donor in good health. The sample comprised CD8+ T cells sorted from blood.

The CDR3 protein: CASSSKGREQYF. The sequenced DNA is TGTGCCAGCAGTTCCAAGGGTCGGGAGCAGTACTTC. The receptor chain draws on TRBV6-5 and TRBJ2-7, with the D gene not clear enough to name. The CDR3 contains 12 residues, cysteine and phenylalanine counted. The read is trimmed to its CDR3 DNA, 36 bases read in frame from base 1. V lost 4 bases and J lost 7 bases; the stretch between them is 11 bases long. According to the germline V gene, CDR1 reads MNHEY and CDR2 reads SVGAGI.